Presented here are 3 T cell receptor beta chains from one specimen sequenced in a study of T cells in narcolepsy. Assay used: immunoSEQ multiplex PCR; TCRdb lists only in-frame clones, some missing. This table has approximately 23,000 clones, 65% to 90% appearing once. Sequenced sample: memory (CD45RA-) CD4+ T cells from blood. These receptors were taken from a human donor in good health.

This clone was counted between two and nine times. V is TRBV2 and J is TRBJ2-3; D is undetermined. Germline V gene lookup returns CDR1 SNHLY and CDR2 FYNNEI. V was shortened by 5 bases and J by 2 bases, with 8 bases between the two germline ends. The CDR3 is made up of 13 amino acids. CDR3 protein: CASSKGITDTQYF. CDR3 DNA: TGTGCCAGCAGTAAAGGGATCACAGATACGCAGTATTTT.

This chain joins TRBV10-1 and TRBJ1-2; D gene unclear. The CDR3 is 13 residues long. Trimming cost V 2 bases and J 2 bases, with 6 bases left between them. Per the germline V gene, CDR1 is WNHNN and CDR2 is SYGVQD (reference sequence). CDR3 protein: CASSEMRNYGYTF. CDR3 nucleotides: TGCGCCAGCAGTGAGATGAGAAACTATGGCTACACCTTC.

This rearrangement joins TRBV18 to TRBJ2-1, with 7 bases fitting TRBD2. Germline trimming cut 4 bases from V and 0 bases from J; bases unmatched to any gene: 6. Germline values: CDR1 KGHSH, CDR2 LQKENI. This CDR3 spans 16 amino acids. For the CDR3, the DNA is TGTGCCAGCTCACGAGAGCGGGGTATCTCCTACAATGAGCAGTTCTTC. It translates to CASSRERGISYNEQFF. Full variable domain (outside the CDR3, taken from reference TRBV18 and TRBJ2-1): NAGVMQNPRHLVRRRGQEARLRCSPMKGHSHVYWYRQLPEEGLKFMVYLQKENIIDESGMPKERFSAEFPKEGPSILRIQQVVRGDSAAYFCASSRERGISYNEQFFGPGTRLTVL.